The TCR beta chain described here comes from a study of vaccination effects on CD4 cells after COVID-19. After expansion with viral peptide pools in the ViraFEST assay, antigen-specific CD4+ T cells were sequenced. Subsequent to 10 days of culture, CD4+ T cells were isolated. Confirmation by PCR established that the person had SARS-CoV-2 infection between March and December 2020. Each culture well received roughly 1.8 million PBMC. These cells were then cultured in IMDM with 8.5 to 10 IU/ml IL-2 and around 10 ug/ml peptides. It was on days 3 and 7 that half the medium was replaced with IL-2 medium. V shed 3 bases and J shed 1 base, with 16 bases lying between them. Germline V CDR1 and CDR2: KGHSH, LQKENI. This CDR3 region has 17 residues. Only in-frame clones appear in the TCRdb table, and some are missing; sequencing was by immunoSEQ multiplex PCR. Among 42,000 or so clones listed, around 66% were seen once.

Study conclusions and caveats: The study, lacking early post-infection timepoints, had few convalescent patients. Pronounced clonal contraction occurred in clones induced by infection and by vaccine late after vaccination.

Details on this clone: Its specificity is not known.

The sample consisted of CD4+ T cells from PBMCs cultured with a peptide pool, taken before COVID-19 vaccination. The clonotype was recovered from a human donor who had a prior SARS-CoV-2 infection. The chain couples TRBV18 to TRBJ1-3; D gene ambiguous. The CDR3 region has the DNA TGTGCCAGCTCACCCATGGCCGGCCCGGGGTCTGGAAACACCATATATTTT. Its translation is CASSPMAGPGSGNTIYF.